This record looks at one TCR beta chain sequence and its context. Its antigen is still unknown. This entry belongs to a study of OX40 agonist ivuxolimab in advanced cancers. Overall study findings and caveats: In the expanded peripheral T cells, antigen specificity was never determined. Clones of CD4+ and CD8+ blood T cells grew by week 6 at doses of 0.1 to 3.0 mg/kg.

This table comes from immunoSEQ multiplex PCR, and its TCRdb copy is limited to in-frame clones, with some not included. This table has about 90,000 clones, 90% appearing once. The CDR3 has 14 residues. CDR1 is SGDLS, CDR2 YYNGEE, per germline. The V gene lost 4 bases and the J gene lost 1 base, with 11 bases spanning the gap. This TCR derives from an adult with an advanced solid tumor such as melanoma, head and neck, liver or kidney cancer. The sequences come from CD4+ or CD8+ T cells sorted from blood, collected in a trial of the OX40 agonist ivuxolimab. The rearrangement uses TRBV9 and TRBJ1-2; D is uncertain. The CDR3 is CASSPATRNYGYTF. DNA of the CDR3: TGTGCCAGCAGCCCTGCGACCCGTAACTATGGCTACACCTTC.